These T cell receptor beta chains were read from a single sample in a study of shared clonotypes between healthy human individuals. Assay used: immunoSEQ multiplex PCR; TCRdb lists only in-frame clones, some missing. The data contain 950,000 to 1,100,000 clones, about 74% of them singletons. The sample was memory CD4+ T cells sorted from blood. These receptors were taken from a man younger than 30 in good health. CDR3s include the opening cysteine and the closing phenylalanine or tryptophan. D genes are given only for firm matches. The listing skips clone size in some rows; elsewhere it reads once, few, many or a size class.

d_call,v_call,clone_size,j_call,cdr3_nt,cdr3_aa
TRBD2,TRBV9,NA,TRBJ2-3,TGTGCCAGCAGCGTAGGTGGAGGTAGCGGGTTGGGTACAGATACGCAGTATTTT,CASSVGGGSGLGTDTQYF
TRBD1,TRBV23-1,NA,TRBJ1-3,TGCGCCAGCAGATCGACAGGGAGAGACTCTGGAAACACCATATATTTT,CASRSTGRDSGNTIYF
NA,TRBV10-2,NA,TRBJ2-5,TGCGCCAGCAGTACGAGTAGCGCCCAAGAGACCCAGTACTTC,CASSTSSAQETQYF
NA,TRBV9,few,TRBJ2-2,TGTGCCAGCAGCGTAGGGGCAGGGGCGGACACCGGGGAGCTGTTTTTT,CASSVGAGADTGELFF
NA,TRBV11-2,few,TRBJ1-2,TGTGCCAGCAGCTCTCTAATGGAGGGACCGGTTGGCTACACCTTC,CASSSLMEGPVGYTF
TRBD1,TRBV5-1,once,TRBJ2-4,TGCGCCAGCAGCGAGGGGACAGGGAAAAACATTCAGTACTTC,CASSEGTGKNIQYF
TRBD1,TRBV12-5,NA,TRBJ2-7,TGTGCTAGTGGTTTGGTACTAGGGACAGGCTACGAGCAGTACTTC,CASGLVLGTGYEQYF
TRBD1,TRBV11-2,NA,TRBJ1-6,TGTGCCAGCAGCCTGGGACAGGGGTACTCACCCCTCCACTTT,CASSLGQGYSPLHF
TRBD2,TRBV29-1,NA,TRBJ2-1,TGCAGCGGGATCCTAGCGGGAGGGTTCGATGAGCAGTTCTTC,CSGILAGGFDEQFF
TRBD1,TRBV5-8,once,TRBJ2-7,TGTGCCAGCAGCTTTGGAAGACAGGGTTTAGAGTACTTC,CASSFGRQGLEYF
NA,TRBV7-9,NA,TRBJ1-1,TGTGCCAGCAGTCTCGGTCAGGGGAACACTGAAGCTTTCTTT,CASSLGQGNTEAFF
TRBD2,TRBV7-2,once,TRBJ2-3,TGTGCCAGCAGCGTAAGGCCGGGACTAGCCGTTCTTTTT,CASSVRPGLAVLF
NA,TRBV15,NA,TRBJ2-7,TGTGCCACCAGCAGAGATAGCGCCCATCCCCCCTACGAGCAGTACTTC,CATSRDSAHPPYEQYF
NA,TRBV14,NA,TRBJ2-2,TGTGCCAGCAGCCAAGATTACCGAAACACCGGGGAGCTGTTTTTT,CASSQDYRNTGELFF
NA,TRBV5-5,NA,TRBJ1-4,TGTGCCAGCAGCCCGATACAGTCGGGGGAAAAACTGTTTTTT,CASSPIQSGEKLFF
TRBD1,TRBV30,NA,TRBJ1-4,TGTGCCTGGAGTGCCCAGACAGGGACATCCCTTTTT,CAWSAQTGTSLF
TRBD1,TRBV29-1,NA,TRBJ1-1,TGCAGCGTTGAACAGGGGGGGACTGAAGCTTTCTTT,CSVEQGGTEAFF
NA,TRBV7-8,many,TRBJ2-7,TGTGCCAGCAGCTTAGGCCAGGTGTCCTACGAGCAGTACTTC,CASSLGQVSYEQYF
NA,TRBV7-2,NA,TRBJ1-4,TGTGCCAGTAAGACCGGGCAGGGTAATGAAAAACTGTTTTTT,CASKTGQGNEKLFF
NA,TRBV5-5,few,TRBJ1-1,TGTGCCAGCAGCTGGAGTCGCGGAAGCACTGAAGCTTTCTTT,CASSWSRGSTEAFF
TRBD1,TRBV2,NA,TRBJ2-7,TGTGCCAGCAGAAGAGGGACAGCTTTGAGCTCCTACGAGCAGTACTTC,CASRRGTALSSYEQYF
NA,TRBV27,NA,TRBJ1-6,TGTGCCAGCAGTTTAGACAGGAGATCACCCCTCCACTTT,CASSLDRRSPLHF
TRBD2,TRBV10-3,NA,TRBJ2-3,TGTGCCATCAGTGAGTCGACCCTAGCGGGGGGTTCAGATACGCAGTATTTT,CAISESTLAGGSDTQYF
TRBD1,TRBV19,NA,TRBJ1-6,TGTGCCAGTACCCGGACAGGTACCAATTCACCCCTCCACTTT,CASTRTGTNSPLHF
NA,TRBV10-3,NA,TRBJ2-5,TGTGCCATCAGTCCGGGTCAGGCAGAGACCCAGTACTTC,CAISPGQAETQYF
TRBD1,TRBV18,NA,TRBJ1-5,TGTGCCAGCTCCCCCACAGGGGCCCTCAATCAGCCCCAGCATTTT,CASSPTGALNQPQHF